Listed below are T cell receptor beta chains from one sample, sequenced in a study of post-analysis software for immune sequencing data. TCRdb recomputed calls from the PCR reads with MiXCR, one row per CDR3 protein. Counted here are about 800,000 distinct CDR3 sequences, about 27% occurring once; the ten biggest clones make up roughly 0.54%. The sequenced material came from blood. The receptor set was obtained from a girl aged 10-17 years with multiple sclerosis. CDR3s include the opening cysteine and the closing phenylalanine or tryptophan. A D gene is named only where the DNA matches it firmly. Size is stated for part of the rows, as once, few or many counts, or as a class when the clone is expanded.

few,TRBV10-3,TRBJ1-6,NA,CAISESIQAATYNSPLHF
few,TRBV5-1,TRBJ1-2,TRBD1,CASSFVPTETGAGYTF
few,TRBV6-5,TRBJ2-1,NA,CASSYFFGADRYNEQFF
NA,TRBV28,TRBJ2-3,TRBD2,CASSSPRRVAGHSTDTQYF
NA,TRBV9,TRBJ2-7,NA,CASSVGVTGTYEQYF
NA,TRBV18,TRBJ2-4,TRBD1,CASSPDRGDKNIQYF
NA,TRBV20-1,TRBJ2-5,NA,CSARTVAPTQYF
many,TRBV9,TRBJ2-1,TRBD2,CASSSSGREQFF
few,TRBV12-3/TRBV12-4,TRBJ2-3,NA,CASSSQGFENTQYF
few,TRBV5-4,TRBJ1-4,TRBD1,CASSAGTGYEKLFF
many,TRBV4-3,TRBJ2-7,TRBD2,CASSVLLAGVGEQYF
few,TRBV5-1,TRBJ2-5,NA,CASSLVGAIQETQYF
NA,TRBV9,TRBJ1-4,NA,CASSVGMAPATNEKLFF
NA,TRBV29-1,TRBJ2-4,NA,CSAQGHLAKNIQYF
NA,TRBV5-5,TRBJ2-7,NA,CASSILGGGSYNEQYF
NA,TRBV7-8,TRBJ2-7,NA,CASSGTGFSCEQYF